What follows describes a single T cell receptor (beta chain). This specimen belongs to a study of blood T cell repertoires in COVID-19. Overall study context: The United States, Italy and Spain provided the acute and convalescent COVID-19 samples.

This CDR3 region has 18 residues. Germline V CDR1 and CDR2: SGHNT, YYREEE (reference sequence). V was pared by 4 bases and J by 5 bases, with 15 bases of the junction left unmatched. Using immunoSEQ multiplex PCR, the repertoire was profiled, and TCRdb retains in-frame clones only, with some absent. Of more than 25,000 clones listed, roughly 83% are singletons. The chain combines TRBV5-4 with TRBJ2-3; the match to TRBD2 covers 11 bases. The sequenced sample consisted of peripheral blood. The sequence was collected from a man aged 65 to 85 with active COVID-19. Here the CDR3 reads CASSQTSGGWGSRDTQYF. The CDR3 coding sequence is TGTGCCAGCAGCCAAACTAGCGGGGGATGGGGTTCTAGAGATACGCAGTATTTT.